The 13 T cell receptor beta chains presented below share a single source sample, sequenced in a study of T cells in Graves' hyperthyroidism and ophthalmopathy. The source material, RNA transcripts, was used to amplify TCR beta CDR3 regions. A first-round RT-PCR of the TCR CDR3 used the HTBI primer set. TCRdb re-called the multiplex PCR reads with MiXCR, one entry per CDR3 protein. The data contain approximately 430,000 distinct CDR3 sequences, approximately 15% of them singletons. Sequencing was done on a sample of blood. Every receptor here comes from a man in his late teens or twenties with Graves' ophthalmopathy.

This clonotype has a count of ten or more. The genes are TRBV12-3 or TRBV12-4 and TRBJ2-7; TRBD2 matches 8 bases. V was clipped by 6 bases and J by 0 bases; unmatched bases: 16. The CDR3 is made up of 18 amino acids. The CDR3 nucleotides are TGTGCCAGCAGCCCCGGGACTAGAGGCCTCGGCTTCTCCTACGAGCAGTACTTC. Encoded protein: CASSPGTRGLGFSYEQYF.

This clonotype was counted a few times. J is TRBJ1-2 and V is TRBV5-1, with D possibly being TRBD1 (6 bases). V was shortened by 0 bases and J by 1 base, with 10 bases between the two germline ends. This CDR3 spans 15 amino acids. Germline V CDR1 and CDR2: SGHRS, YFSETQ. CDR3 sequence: CASSLAEGDNYGYTF. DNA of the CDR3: TGCGCCAGCAGCTTGGCGGAGGGGGATAACTATGGCTACACCTTC. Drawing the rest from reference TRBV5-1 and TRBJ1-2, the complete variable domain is KAGVTQTPRYLIKTRGQQVTLSCSPISGHRSVSWYQQTPGQGLQFLFEYFSETQRNKGNFPGRFSGRQFSNSRSEMNVSTLELGDSALYLCASSLAEGDNYGYTFGSGTRLTVV.

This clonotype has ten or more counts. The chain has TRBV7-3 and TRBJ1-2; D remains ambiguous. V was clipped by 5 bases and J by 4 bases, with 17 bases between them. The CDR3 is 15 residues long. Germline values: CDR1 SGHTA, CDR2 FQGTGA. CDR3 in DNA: TGTGCCAGCAGCCCGTACTCCGATGCGCCCTATGGCTACACCTTC. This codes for CASSPYSDAPYGYTF.

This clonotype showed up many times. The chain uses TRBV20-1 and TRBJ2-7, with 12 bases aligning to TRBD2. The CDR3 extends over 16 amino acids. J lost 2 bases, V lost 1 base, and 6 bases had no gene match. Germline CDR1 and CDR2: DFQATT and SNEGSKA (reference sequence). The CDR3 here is CSARGATSGRTYEQYF. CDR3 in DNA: TGCAGTGCTAGAGGGGCCACTAGCGGGAGGACCTACGAGCAGTACTTC.

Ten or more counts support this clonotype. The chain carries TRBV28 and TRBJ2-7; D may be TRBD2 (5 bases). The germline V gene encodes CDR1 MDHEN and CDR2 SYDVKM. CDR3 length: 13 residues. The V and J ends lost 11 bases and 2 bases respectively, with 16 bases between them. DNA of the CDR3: TGTGCCCTCCAGAGGAGGTTTACCTACGAGCAGTACTTC. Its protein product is CALQRRFTYEQYF.

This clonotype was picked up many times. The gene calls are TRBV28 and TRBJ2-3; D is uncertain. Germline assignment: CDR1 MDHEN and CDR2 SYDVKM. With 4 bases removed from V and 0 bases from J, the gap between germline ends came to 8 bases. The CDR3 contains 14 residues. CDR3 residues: CASSSHTSTDTQYF. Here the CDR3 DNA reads TGTGCCAGCAGTTCCCACACTAGCACAGATACGCAGTATTTT.

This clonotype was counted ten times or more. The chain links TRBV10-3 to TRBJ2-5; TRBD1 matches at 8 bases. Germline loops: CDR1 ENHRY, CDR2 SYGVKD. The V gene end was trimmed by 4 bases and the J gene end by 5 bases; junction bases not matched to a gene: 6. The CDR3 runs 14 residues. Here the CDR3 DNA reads TGTGCCATCAGTGCACCAGGGGGCGCGGAGACCCAGTACTTC. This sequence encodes CAISAPGGAETQYF.

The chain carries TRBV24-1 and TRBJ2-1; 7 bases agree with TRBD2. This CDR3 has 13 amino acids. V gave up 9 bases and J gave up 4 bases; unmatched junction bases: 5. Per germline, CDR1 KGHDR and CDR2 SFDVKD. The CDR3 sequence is CATGGETYNEQFF. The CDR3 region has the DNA TGTGCCACCGGGGGGGAAACTTACAATGAGCAGTTCTTC.

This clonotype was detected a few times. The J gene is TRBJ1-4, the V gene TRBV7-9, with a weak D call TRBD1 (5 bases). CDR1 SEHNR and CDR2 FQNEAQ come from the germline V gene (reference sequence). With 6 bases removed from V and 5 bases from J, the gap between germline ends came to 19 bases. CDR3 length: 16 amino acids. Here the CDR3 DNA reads TGTGCCAGCAGGCTTAGTGGACGGGGCTTGAATGAAAAACTGTTTTTT. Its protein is CASRLSGRGLNEKLFF.

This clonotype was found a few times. The CDR3 region is CAWSVGGWKRNSYEQYF. CDR3 bases: TGTGCCTGGAGTGTAGGTGGGTGGAAGCGAAACTCCTACGAGCAGTACTTC. This chain uses TRBV30 with TRBJ2-7; D is uncertain. The CDR3 covers 17 residues. V was clipped by 0 bases and J by 0 bases, with 18 bases between them. CDR1 GTSNPN and CDR2 SVGIG come from the germline V gene (reference sequence).

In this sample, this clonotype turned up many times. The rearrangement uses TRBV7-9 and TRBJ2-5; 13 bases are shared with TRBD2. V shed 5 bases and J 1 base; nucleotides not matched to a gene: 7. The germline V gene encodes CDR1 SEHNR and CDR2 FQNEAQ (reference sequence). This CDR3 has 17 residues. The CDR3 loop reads CASSHRLAGGFQETQYF. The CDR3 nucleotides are TGTGCCAGCAGCCACAGACTAGCGGGGGGTTTCCAAGAGACCCAGTACTTC.

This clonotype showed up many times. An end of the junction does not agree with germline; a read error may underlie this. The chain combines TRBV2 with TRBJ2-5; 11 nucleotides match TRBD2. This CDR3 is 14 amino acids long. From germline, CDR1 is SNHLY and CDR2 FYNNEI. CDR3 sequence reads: CASSALTSGGPWDF. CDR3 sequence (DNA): TGTGCCAGCAGCGCTCTAACTAGCGGGGGACCCTGGGACTTC.

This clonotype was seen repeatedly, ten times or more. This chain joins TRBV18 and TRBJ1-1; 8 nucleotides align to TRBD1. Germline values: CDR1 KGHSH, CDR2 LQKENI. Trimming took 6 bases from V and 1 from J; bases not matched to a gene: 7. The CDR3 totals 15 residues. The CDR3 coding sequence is TGTGCCAGCTCGACATATGGGACAGGGAACACTGAAGCTTTCTTT. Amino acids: CASSTYGTGNTEAFF.